This T cell receptor beta chain was captured in a study of blood T cell repertoires in COVID-19 (dated by TCRdb to 2018 to 2020). With respect to the entire study: Samples covering the acute and convalescent phases of COVID-19 were provided by collaborators in the United States, Italy and Spain. The prospective study material was composed of cDNA or gDNA derived from T cells, B-cell-depleted T cells, or PBMCs. The dataset comprised deeply sampled blood TCRbeta repertoires from subjects exposed to, actively infected with, or recovered from COVID-19. The repertoires were released in a freely available public database meant as a resource for research on the immune response to SARS-CoV-2. Samples were obtained from the ongoing ImmuneRACE study (first 160 participants) and from some 1,300 subjects provided by 6 global collaborators. Sample metadata almost always included a de-identified subject ID, COVID-19 status, age in years and sex. HLA class I and class II types, where available, came from metadata supplied by the sample provider rather than from assay-based typing. Study-level results and caveats: The amount of clinical and demographic metadata varied by source and participant and was provided uncurated.

The immunoSEQ Assay, a bias-controlled multiplex PCR, was used to amplify TCRbeta CDR3 regions from genomic DNA. Per the authors' processing: The number of nucleated cells in each sample was estimated from the amplification of reference gene primers within the assay. To quantify the absolute abundance of each unique TCRbeta CDR3 rearrangement, sequence reads were collapsed and filtered. For each sample, productive Simpson clonality was calculated as the square root of Simpson's diversity index over productive rearrangements. Here the immuneACCESS table is served through TCRdb, limited to in-frame sequences with V and J called. Missing clones are a known gap in these copies; in checked studies unresolved V genes cover under half, and the rest lacks a known reason. V, J and clone size reflect that table, while D and trimming were determined from the DNA. Here the sample has roughly 150,000 clones; 70% to 90% occur a single time. Of the sample, roughly 8.1% falls within the top ten clones.

As regards this clone: This clone's antigen is unknown. No base-level quality is on record; no much larger clone is a single base apart.

At one collaborating source in Seattle, patients were enrolled during active infection and were followed longitudinally through the course of disease. Collaborating institutions collected whole blood in K2EDTA tubes following their own protocols. For TCRbeta analysis, collaborator samples were shipped as frozen whole blood, as isolated PBMCs, or as DNA extracted from either sample type. The sequenced sample consisted of peripheral blood. The clonotype was recovered from a woman aged 80 or older with COVID-19, enrolled during active disease.

The sequenced DNA: TGTGCCAGCAGCTTGGGCCTAGCGGGAGGGGAGCAGTACTTC. It translates to CASSLGLAGGEQYF. Recombination linked TRBV5-4 to TRBJ2-7; 12 nucleotides in the junction match TRBD2. Clipping removes 0 bases from V and 7 bases from J, with 2 as the unmatched junction base count. The CDR1 and CDR2 encoded by the germline V gene (reference sequence) are SGHNT and YYREEE. There are 14 amino acids in the CDR3, from cysteine to phenylalanine inclusive. The CDR3 DNA has 42 bases and is translated from base 1.